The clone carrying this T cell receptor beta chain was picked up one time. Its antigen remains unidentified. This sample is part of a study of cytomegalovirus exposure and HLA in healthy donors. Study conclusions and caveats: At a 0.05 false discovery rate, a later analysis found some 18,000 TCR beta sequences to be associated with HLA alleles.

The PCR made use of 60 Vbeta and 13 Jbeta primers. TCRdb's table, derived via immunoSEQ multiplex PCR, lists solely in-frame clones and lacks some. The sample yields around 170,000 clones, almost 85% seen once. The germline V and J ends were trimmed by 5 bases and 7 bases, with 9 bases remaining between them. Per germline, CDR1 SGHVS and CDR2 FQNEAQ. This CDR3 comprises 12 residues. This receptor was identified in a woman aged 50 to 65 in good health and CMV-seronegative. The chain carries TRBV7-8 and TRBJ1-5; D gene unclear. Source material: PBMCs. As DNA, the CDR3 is TGTGCCAGCAGCCCACCAGGACAGCCCCAGCATTTT. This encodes CASSPPGQPQHF.